These 4 T cell receptor beta chains were sequenced from one sample in a study of cytotoxic CD8 clonotypes in ibrutinib-treated CLL (dated by TCRdb to 2020 to 2022). Libraries were prepared through the immunoSEQ multiplex PCR assay. TCRdb's version of the immuneACCESS table is confined to in-frame rearrangements and falls short of the full clone set. An unresolved V gene accounts for under half of the shortfall where checked; the remainder is of unknown origin. The sample table contains about 310,000 clones; only one count was recorded for roughly 85% of them. Over 5.5% of the sample lies in the top ten. Source: PBMCs, taken before ibrutinib treatment. The origin of the receptors is a human donor with chronic lymphocytic leukemia.

The chain employs TRBV29-1 and TRBJ1-1; 9 bases agree with TRBD1. Germline-derived CDR1 and CDR2 are SQVTM and ANQGSEA. Germline trimming cut 3 bases from V and 3 bases from J; bases unmatched to any gene: 5. The CDR3 is 14 amino acids. The DNA of the CDR3 is TGCAGCGTTGAGAGGGACAGGGATGACACTGAAGCTTTCTTT. It encodes CSVERDRDDTEAFF. The whole variable domain, remainder taken from reference TRBV29-1 and TRBJ1-1, is SAVISQKPSRDICQRGTSLTIQCQVDSQVTMMFWYRQQPGQSLTLIATANQGSEATYESGFVIDKFPISRPNLTFSTLTVSNMSPEDSSIYLCSVERDRDDTEAFFGQGTRLTVV.

V and J are TRBV7-6 and TRBJ2-7; D not resolved. Germline V gene data show CDR1 as SGHVS and CDR2 as FNYEAQ. Trimming shortened V by 5 bases and J by 1 base, and 12 bases separated the two germline ends. The CDR3 spans 14 residues. The CDR3, as DNA: TGTGCCAGCAGCCGAAGTCGTCAGTCCTACGAGCAGTACTTC. Its translation is CASSRSRQSYEQYF.

The CDR3 is CASSVLAQSNEQFF. CDR3 DNA sequence: TGTGCCAGCAGCGTACTGGCCCAATCCAATGAGCAGTTCTTC. V gene TRBV9 combines with J gene TRBJ2-1; no definite D call. Trimming cost V 1 base and J 6 bases, with 11 bases left between them. Germline V lookup: CDR1 SGDLS, CDR2 YYNGEE. This CDR3 has 14 amino acids.

This chain uses TRBV2 with TRBJ2-7; D is undetermined. The CDR3 extends over 12 amino acids. The V gene lost 4 bases and the J gene lost 2 bases, with 6 bases spanning the gap. Per germline, CDR1 SNHLY and CDR2 FYNNEI. The CDR3 sequence: CASSAYTYEQYF. DNA for the CDR3: TGTGCCAGCAGTGCCTACACCTACGAGCAGTACTTC.